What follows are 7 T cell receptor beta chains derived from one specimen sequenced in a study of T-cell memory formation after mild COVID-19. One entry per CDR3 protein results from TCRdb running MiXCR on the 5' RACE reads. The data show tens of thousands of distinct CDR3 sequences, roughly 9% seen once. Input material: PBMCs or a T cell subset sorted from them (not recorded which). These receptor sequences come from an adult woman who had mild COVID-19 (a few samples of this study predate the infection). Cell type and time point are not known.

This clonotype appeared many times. The CDR3 DNA sequence: TGCGCCAGCAGCCTCCTTGCTAGCGGGGGGGCGGGAGATACGCAGTATTTT. It is translated as CASSLLASGGAGDTQYF. J is TRBJ2-3 and V is TRBV4-1; 12 bases line up with TRBD2. The junction had 10 bases not matched to a gene; V was cut back by 4 bases and J by 5 bases. The CDR3 spans 17 residues. CDR1 and CDR2 from the germline V gene are MGHRA and YSYEKL.

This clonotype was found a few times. The CDR3 reads CASSTGRGNTEAFF. CDR3 coding DNA: TGCGCCAGCAGCACGGGCCGGGGGAACACTGAAGCTTTCTTT. The V call is TRBV5-1, the J call TRBJ1-1; no reliable D call. Germline CDR1 reads SGHRS; CDR2 reads YFSETQ. CDR3 length: 14 amino acids. Trimming stripped 4 bases from V and 1 base from J, with 11 bases between.

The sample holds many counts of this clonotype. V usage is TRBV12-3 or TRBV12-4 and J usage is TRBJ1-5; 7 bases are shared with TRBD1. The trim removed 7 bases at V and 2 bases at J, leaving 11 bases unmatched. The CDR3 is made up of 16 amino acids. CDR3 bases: TGTGCCAGCATTTTCCAGGGGGGAGTGGGCAATCAGCCCCAGCATTTT. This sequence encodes CASIFQGGVGNQPQHF.

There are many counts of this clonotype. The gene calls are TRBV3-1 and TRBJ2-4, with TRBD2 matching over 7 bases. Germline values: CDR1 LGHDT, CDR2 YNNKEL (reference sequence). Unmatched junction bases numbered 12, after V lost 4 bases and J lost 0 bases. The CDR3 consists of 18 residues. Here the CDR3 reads CASSPGVWGGVAKNIQYF. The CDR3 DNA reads TGTGCCAGCAGCCCCGGCGTGTGGGGGGGGGTAGCCAAAAACATTCAGTACTTC.

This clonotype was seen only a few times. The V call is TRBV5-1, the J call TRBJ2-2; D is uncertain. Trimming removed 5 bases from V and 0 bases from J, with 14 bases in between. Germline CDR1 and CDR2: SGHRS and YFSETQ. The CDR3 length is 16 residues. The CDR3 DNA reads TGCGCCAGCAGTCCCTCGTCCATCGCGAACACCGGGGAGCTGTTTTTT. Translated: CASSPSSIANTGELFF.

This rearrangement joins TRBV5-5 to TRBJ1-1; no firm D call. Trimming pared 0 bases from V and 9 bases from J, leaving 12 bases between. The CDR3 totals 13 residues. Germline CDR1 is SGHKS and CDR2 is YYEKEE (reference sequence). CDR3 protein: CASSLGWDQKAFF. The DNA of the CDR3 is TGTGCCAGCAGCTTGGGGTGGGATCAGAAAGCTTTCTTT.

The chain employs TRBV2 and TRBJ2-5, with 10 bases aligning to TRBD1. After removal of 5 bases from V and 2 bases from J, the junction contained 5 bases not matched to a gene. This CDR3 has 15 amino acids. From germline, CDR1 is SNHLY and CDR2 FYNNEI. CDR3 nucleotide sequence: TGTGCCAGCAGTTTAGGACAGGGGGTTCAAGAGACCCAGTACTTC. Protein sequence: CASSLGQGVQETQYF.